The 27 T cell receptor beta chains below were found in one sample sequenced in a study of prognosis after radiotherapy for stage I lung cancer. TCR beta CDR3 amplification from genomic DNA was performed by two-round multiplex PCR. Initially, in first-round PCR, primers specific to each TRBV and TRBJ gene were used. Each CDR3 protein is one row after TCRdb ran MiXCR on the multiplex PCR reads. The table records more than 30,000 distinct CDR3 sequences, approximately 39% of them present only once. The starting material was PBMCs, obtained before or after stereotactic body radiation therapy (not recorded which). The receptors derive from a donor of 50 years or more with non-small cell lung cancer.

The chain uses TRBV7-3 and TRBJ2-3; D uncertain. The CDR3 runs 15 residues. Per the germline V gene, CDR1 is SGHTA and CDR2 is FQGTGA. The V end lost 0 bases, the J end lost 1 base, and 8 bases lay between the germline ends. CDR3 residues: CASSLTPGRTDTQYF. The CDR3, as DNA: TGTGCCAGCAGCTTAACACCGGGCCGCACAGATACGCAGTATTTT.

This clonotype was detected many times. The V gene is TRBV30, the J gene TRBJ2-3; D is perhaps TRBD2 (5 bases). Trimming cost V 0 bases and J 1 base, with 14 bases left between them. Per germline, CDR1 GTSNPN and CDR2 SVGIG (reference sequence). The CDR3 length is 16 residues. The CDR3 DNA is TGTGCCTGGAGTGTACGTGGCAGGCGGGGCACAGATACGCAGTATTTT. Amino acids: CAWSVRGRRGTDTQYF.

This clonotype was detected ten times or more. The chain recombines TRBV6-5 with TRBJ2-6; D gene ambiguous. The CDR3 covers 16 residues. Looked up from germline, CDR1 is MNHEY and CDR2 is SVGAGI. V gave up 0 bases and J gave up 2 bases, with 8 bases separating them. The CDR3 region is CASSYSAGAGANVLTF. Written as DNA, the CDR3 is TGTGCCAGCAGTTACTCGGCTGGGGCTGGGGCCAACGTCCTGACTTTC.

Many counts were recorded for this clonotype. V gene TRBV5-1 combines with J gene TRBJ1-2; D is perhaps TRBD1 (6 bases). The V end was cut by 3 bases, the J end by 3 bases, with 9 bases between. Germline CDR1 and CDR2: SGHRS and YFSETQ. This CDR3 comprises 13 residues. The CDR3, as DNA: TGCGCCAGCAGCTACACAGGGCACTATGGCTACACCTTC. Translating gives CASSYTGHYGYTF.

This clonotype was recorded many times. The genes are TRBV6-4 and TRBJ1-2; 10 positions match TRBD1. This CDR3 has 15 amino acids. J was trimmed by 3 bases and V by 3 bases; bases with no gene match: 4. The V gene's germline CDR1 is MRHNA and CDR2 SNTAGT. CDR3 sequence reads: CASSEGGQGDYGYTF. In DNA, the CDR3 is TGTGCCAGCAGTGAAGGCGGACAGGGGGACTATGGCTACACCTTC.

This clonotype was counted ten times or more. The chain uses TRBV11-2 and TRBJ2-5, with D hard to call. Trimming took off 2 bases at V and 4 bases at J, with 11 bases between the two ends. The length of the CDR3 is 14 residues. CDR1 is SGHAT and CDR2 is FQNNGV in the germline V gene. CDR3 DNA sequence: TGTGCCAGCAGCTTAAGCACCCTGGGAGAGACCCAGTACTTC. The encoded protein is CASSLSTLGETQYF.

About this clonotype: This may arise from a read error, as a much more abundant clone is one base away. V is TRBV7-6 and J is TRBJ2-1; 8 bases line up with TRBD2. Germline CDR1 SGHVS, CDR2 FNYEAQ. The CDR3 length is 15 residues. J gave up 6 bases and V 1 base, and 5 bases lay outside the gene matches. CDR3 in amino acids: CASSLGGTRSNEQFF. The CDR3 DNA sequence: TGTGCCAGCAGCTTAGGAGGGACTAGGTCCAATGAGCAGTTCTTC.

This clonotype was detected ten times or more. The V and J genes are TRBV28 and TRBJ2-1, with D unresolved. The V and J ends lost 2 bases and 9 bases respectively, with 8 bases between them. The CDR3 consists of 12 residues. In germline, CDR1 is MDHEN, CDR2 SYDVKM. In nucleotides, the CDR3 is TGTGCCAGCAGTTTACAGGTCGGTGAGCAGTTCTTC. Translating it yields CASSLQVGEQFF.

This clonotype has ten or more counts. The rearrangement joins TRBV15 to TRBJ2-5; 8 bases are a match to TRBD2. The CDR3 contains 18 residues. The V gene end was trimmed by 0 bases and the J gene end by 3 bases; junction bases not matched to a gene: 12. CDR1 LNHNV and CDR2 YYDKDF come from the germline V gene (reference sequence). For the CDR3, the DNA is TGTGCCACCAGCAGAGATCCCTTACACGGGAGGGGGGAAGAGACCCAGTACTTC. Translation: CATSRDPLHGRGEETQYF.

This clonotype was recorded many times. V is TRBV20-1 and J is TRBJ2-3, with 14 bases identical to TRBD2. J was trimmed by 5 bases and V by 6 bases; bases with no gene match: 10. This CDR3 contains 16 residues. Per the germline V gene, CDR1 is DFQATT and CDR2 is SNEGSKA (reference sequence). The CDR3, as DNA: TGCAGTGCGGGTTGGACTAGCGGGGGGCAAGGAGATACGCAGTATTTT. It codes for CSAGWTSGGQGDTQYF.

About this clonotype: Relative to the germline gene, one junction end is altered; a read error may explain this. The chain recombines TRBV15 with TRBJ2-1; D assignment may be TRBD1 or TRBD2 (5 bases each). The CDR3 covers 15 residues. Germline loops: CDR1 LNHNV, CDR2 YYDKDF (reference sequence). CDR3: CATRGMGVDWGEHFF. The CDR3 coding sequence is TGTGCCACCAGAGGAATGGGGGTCGACTGGGGTGAGCATTTCTTC.

On this clonotype: A much more abundant neighbour one base away suggests this may be a read error. The rearrangement links TRBV6-1 to TRBJ2-3; D is ambiguous. This CDR3 spans 16 amino acids. V shed 6 bases and J shed 1 base, with 17 bases lying between them. The germline V gene encodes CDR1 MNHNS and CDR2 SASEGT. CDR3 sequence: CASSADDKRGTDTQYF. The CDR3 coding sequence is TGTGCCAGCAGCGCAGATGATAAACGAGGCACAGATACGCAGTATTTT.

This chain uses TRBV7-2 with TRBJ1-2; D unresolved. Germline-derived CDR1 and CDR2 are SGHTA and FQGNSA. Trimming shortened V by 1 base and J by 5 bases, and 5 bases separated the two germline ends. The CDR3 is 12 amino acids. The CDR3 loop reads CASSLVCYGYTF. CDR3 sequence (DNA): TGTGCCAGCAGCTTAGTGTGTTATGGCTACACCTTC.

This clonotype was seen many times. The rearrangement uses TRBV4-1 and TRBJ2-1; maybe TRBD1 (6 bases). CDR1 and CDR2 from the germline V gene are MGHRA and YSYEKL. CDR3 length: 15 residues. V lost 5 bases and J lost 2, with 13 bases in between. This CDR3 reads CASSWLQGPYNEQFF. The DNA of the CDR3 is TGCGCCAGCAGCTGGCTACAGGGCCCCTACAATGAGCAGTTCTTC.

A word on this clonotype: A read error may be the cause here, since a much bigger clone is one base away. V gene TRBV28 combines with J gene TRBJ2-6, with a weak D call TRBD2 (7 bases). CDR1 and CDR2 from the germline V gene are MDHEN and SYDVKM. The germline V and J ends were trimmed by 6 bases and 2 bases, with 32 bases remaining between them. The CDR3 contains 22 residues. CDR3 in DNA: TGTGCCAGCAGACGAGGGGGGGGGAGGGCGCTTACAGGTCCCCCTGGGGCCAACGTCCTGACTTTC. Translated: CASRRGGGRALTGPPGANVLTF.

This clonotype occurred many times. The V and J genes are TRBV6-1 and TRBJ2-5; possibly TRBD1 for D (7 bases). The CDR3 has 15 residues. V lost 7 bases and J lost 1, with 16 bases in between. Germline CDR1 MNHNS, CDR2 SASEGT. The DNA for the CDR3 is TGTGCCAGCACCCCCAGGGGGAGGCCCCAAGAGACCCAGTACTTC. The encoded protein is CASTPRGRPQETQYF.

In its sample, this clonotype was seen many times. This chain uses TRBV20-1 with TRBJ2-1; TRBD2 matches at 15 bases. Germline loops: CDR1 DFQATT, CDR2 SNEGSKA (reference sequence). The CDR3 totals 14 residues. Losses at the gene ends were 4 bases for V and 10 bases for J; bases not matched to a gene: 5. The DNA for the CDR3 is TGCAGTGCTAAGGGACTAGCGGGAGGTTGGGAGCAGTTCTTC. This encodes CSAKGLAGGWEQFF.

This clonotype was counted between two and nine times. A clone one base away is much larger, so this may be a read error. The chain uses TRBV4-1 and TRBJ1-5; D gene unclear. CDR1 MGHRA and CDR2 YSYEKL come from the germline V gene. The CDR3 loop spans 12 amino acids. The CDR3 protein is CARSQVPGPQHF. The CDR3 coding sequence is TGCGCCAGAAGCCAAGTGCCCGGGCCCCAGCATTTT.

The table lists this clonotype with many counts. The chain employs TRBV5-1 and TRBJ2-7; 7 nucleotides match TRBD1. Germline CDR1 reads SGHRS; CDR2 reads YFSETQ. The CDR3 contains 15 residues. Trimming removed 4 bases from V and 2 bases from J; junction bases left unmatched: 9. CDR3 sequence: CASSPGQAITYEQYF. DNA of the CDR3: TGCGCCAGCAGCCCTGGACAGGCTATTACCTACGAGCAGTACTTC. Full variable domain (missing parts from reference TRBV5-1 and TRBJ2-7): KAGVTQTPRYLIKTRGQQVTLSCSPISGHRSVSWYQQTPGQGLQFLFEYFSETQRNKGNFPGRFSGRQFSNSRSEMNVSTLELGDSALYLCASSPGQAITYEQYFGPGTRLTVT.

The table lists this clonotype with a count of one. As DNA, the CDR3 is TGTTCCATCAGAGGGACAGGGGGGCACGAGCAGTACTTC. Translated: CSIRGTGGHEQYF. The chain joins TRBV6-2 or TRBV6-3 to TRBJ2-7, with 11 bases aligning to TRBD1. Looked up from germline, CDR1 is MNHEY and CDR2 is SVGEGT. This CDR3 is built from 13 residues.

At least ten counts were recorded for this clonotype. The chain links TRBV15 to TRBJ1-3; a weak D match, TRBD1 (6 bases). The length of the CDR3 is 16 residues. Trimming cost V 1 base and J 0 bases, with 10 bases left between them. Germline CDR1 and CDR2: LNHNV and YYDKDF (reference sequence). In DNA form, the CDR3 reads TGTGCCACCAGCAGAGCTACAGGGAGCTCTGGAAACACCATATATTTT. It translates to CATSRATGSSGNTIYF.

In this sample, this clonotype turned up many times. The CDR3 DNA is TGTGCCAGCTCCGAGACAGGGGGAAACGAGCAGTACTTC. The encoded protein is CASSETGGNEQYF. The chain has TRBV11-2 and TRBJ2-7; TRBD1 agrees at 9 bases. Germline V gene lookup returns CDR1 SGHAT and CDR2 FQNNGV. The CDR3 spans 13 residues. J gave up 5 bases and V 8 bases, and 7 bases lay outside the gene matches. The full variable domain, with the rest looked up from reference TRBV11-2 and TRBJ2-7, is EAGVAQSPRYKIIEKRQSVAFWCNPISGHATLYWYQQILGQGPKLLIQFQNNGVVDDSQLPKDRFSAERLKGVDSTLKIQPAKLEDSAVYLCASSETGGNEQYFGPGTRLTVT.

This clonotype was observed once. A much larger clone differs by one base, so this may be a read error. The J gene is TRBJ2-7, the V gene TRBV3-1; D may be TRBD1 or TRBD2 (5 bases each). Trimming shortened V by 5 bases and J by 8 bases, and 13 bases separated the two germline ends. CDR3 length: 12 residues. Germline assignment: CDR1 LGHDT and CDR2 YNNKEL (reference sequence). CDR3 amino acids: CASSSFRDQQYF. CDR3 sequence (DNA): TGTGCCAGCAGCAGTTTCCGGGACCAGCAGTACTTC.

The gene calls are TRBV9 and TRBJ2-1; a possible D gene is TRBD2 (6 bases). V lost 4 bases and J 1 base, leaving 12 bases between the germline ends. Germline CDR1 is SGDLS and CDR2 is YYNGEE. The CDR3 sequence is 15 residues long. CDR3 DNA: TGTGCCAGCAGCCCAAGCGGGCAGTCCTACAATGAGCAGTTCTTC. Encoded protein: CASSPSGQSYNEQFF.

This clonotype came up many times. This CDR3 is CASSPNINREAEKLFF. CDR3 bases: TGTGCCAGCAGCCCAAATATTAACAGGGAGGCTGAAAAACTGTTTTTT. The rearrangement joins TRBV5-6 to TRBJ1-4, with D perhaps TRBD1 (6 bases). Deletions cut 4 bases from V and 7 bases from J, with 20 bases between. Germline V gene lookup returns CDR1 SGHDT and CDR2 YYEEEE. The CDR3 loop spans 16 amino acids.

This clonotype was seen at least ten times. V is TRBV2 and J is TRBJ2-7; D is undetermined. The germline V gene has CDR1 SNHLY and CDR2 FYNNEI. Trimming removed 3 bases at V and 4 bases at J, with 4 bases between. The length of the CDR3 is 11 residues. The DNA of the CDR3 is TGTGCCAGCAGTGACTCTTACGAGCAGTACTTC. This translates into CASSDSYEQYF.

This chain's CDR3 is CASSLGHLSGSNVLTF. The CDR3 DNA is TGTGCCAGCAGCTTAGGACACCTCTCTGGTTCCAACGTCCTGACTTTC. The chain links TRBV7-3 to TRBJ2-6; D is possibly TRBD1 (5 bases). The CDR3 extends over 16 amino acids. In germline, CDR1 is SGHTA, CDR2 FQGTGA. Trimming cost V 2 bases and J 8 bases, with 16 bases left between them.